This TCR beta chain was sequenced in a study of T cells in Graves' hyperthyroidism and ophthalmopathy. Authors of the study amplified TCR beta CDR3 regions from RNA transcripts. RT-PCR in the first round (using the HTBI primer set) targeted the TCR CDR3. TCRdb used MiXCR to reprocess the multiplex PCR reads, holding one entry per CDR3 protein. Of hundreds of thousands of distinct CDR3 sequences listed, 13% to 15% are singletons. Germline lookup yields CDR1 GTSNPN and CDR2 SVGIG (reference sequence). The CDR3 contains 15 residues. After removal of 6 bases from V and 5 bases from J, the junction contained 15 bases not matched to a gene. This clonotype has ten or more counts.

This chain uses TRBV30 with TRBJ2-5, with 7 bases that match TRBD1. The receptor was isolated from a woman in her forties or fifties with Graves' ophthalmopathy. Sequencing was done on a sample of blood. The CDR3 spells CACRMIRGQWETQYF. CDR3 sequence (DNA): TGTGCCTGTAGAATGATAAGGGGGCAGTGGGAGACCCAGTACTTC.